The rows below give T cell receptor beta chains drawn from one sample of a study of T-cell memory formation after mild COVID-19. MiXCR was run by TCRdb on the 5' RACE reads, yielding one entry per CDR3 protein. The sample holds around 440,000 distinct CDR3 sequences, 15% to 20% seen once. Sequencing was carried out using PBMCs or a T cell subset sorted from them (not recorded which). These receptors were taken from an adult woman who had mild COVID-19 (a few samples of this study predate the infection). Cell type and time point are not known. Both conserved end residues are part of each CDR3. The order of the fields is V gene, clone size, J gene, CDR3 protein. Only some rows state a clone size, as once, few, many or a class for expanded clones.

v_gene: TRBV5-1; abundance: -; j_gene: TRBJ2-3; CDR3aa: CASSLVGGGEADTQYF
v_gene: TRBV7-2; abundance: -; j_gene: TRBJ1-1; CDR3aa: CASSYRMNTEAFF
v_gene: TRBV4-1; abundance: few; j_gene: TRBJ2-1; CDR3aa: CASSQAVGRLGNEQFF
v_gene: TRBV6-6; abundance: -; j_gene: TRBJ1-6; CDR3aa: CASSYRSGQGTPLHF
v_gene: TRBV4-2; abundance: -; j_gene: TRBJ1-1; CDR3aa: CASSQVGGMNTEAFF
v_gene: TRBV4-1; abundance: -; j_gene: TRBJ1-2; CDR3aa: CASSQGAGQAFYGYTF
v_gene: TRBV24-1; abundance: few; j_gene: TRBJ2-1; CDR3aa: CATSLSGGYNEQFF
v_gene: TRBV6-5; abundance: -; j_gene: TRBJ2-6; CDR3aa: CASSYYGSGANVLTF
v_gene: TRBV10-2; abundance: few; j_gene: TRBJ2-5; CDR3aa: CASSEPQGFPETQYF
v_gene: TRBV4-3; abundance: few; j_gene: TRBJ2-7; CDR3aa: CASSQGGAYEQYF
v_gene: TRBV10-3; abundance: few; j_gene: TRBJ1-5; CDR3aa: CAISRDTSNQPQHF
v_gene: TRBV2; abundance: few; j_gene: TRBJ2-7; CDR3aa: CASSPGASGLGYEQYF
v_gene: TRBV29-1; abundance: once; j_gene: TRBJ1-2; CDR3aa: CSVELVGYGYTF
v_gene: TRBV2; abundance: few; j_gene: TRBJ1-2; CDR3aa: CASTQGAGGYTF
v_gene: TRBV4-1; abundance: few; j_gene: TRBJ2-3; CDR3aa: CASSPYQGETDTQYF
v_gene: TRBV27; abundance: -; j_gene: TRBJ2-5; CDR3aa: CASSLYGYQETQYF
v_gene: TRBV24-1; abundance: -; j_gene: TRBJ2-5; CDR3aa: CATSDAGTSGRTQYF
v_gene: TRBV7-3; abundance: -; j_gene: TRBJ2-1; CDR3aa: CASSLTASGSNNEQFF
v_gene: TRBV20-1; abundance: -; j_gene: TRBJ2-7; CDR3aa: CSATSGGYSYEQYF
v_gene: TRBV6-5; abundance: few; j_gene: TRBJ2-1; CDR3aa: CASSYSGGWSDEQFF
v_gene: TRBV12-3/TRBV12-4; abundance: -; j_gene: TRBJ2-4; CDR3aa: CASSTGLAGGRNIQYF
v_gene: TRBV5-5; abundance: -; j_gene: TRBJ2-3; CDR3aa: CASSTRQGTTDTQYF
v_gene: TRBV12-3/TRBV12-4; abundance: few; j_gene: TRBJ1-1; CDR3aa: CASTLRAMNTEAFF
v_gene: TRBV5-1; abundance: few; j_gene: TRBJ2-1; CDR3aa: CASSTPGTGVNEQFF
v_gene: TRBV5-1; abundance: many; j_gene: TRBJ2-1; CDR3aa: CASSQHLSGGGLDEQFF
v_gene: TRBV20-1; abundance: -; j_gene: TRBJ2-7; CDR3aa: CSAKKGYEQYF
v_gene: TRBV9; abundance: few; j_gene: TRBJ2-2; CDR3aa: CASSVGGLSGELFF
v_gene: TRBV10-3; abundance: -; j_gene: TRBJ1-1; CDR3aa: CAISESFGASEAFF
v_gene: TRBV19; abundance: -; j_gene: TRBJ2-1; CDR3aa: CASSLLSGRALNEQFF
v_gene: TRBV19; abundance: -; j_gene: TRBJ1-4; CDR3aa: CASRTIWGKLFF
v_gene: TRBV3-1; abundance: -; j_gene: TRBJ2-1; CDR3aa: CASSQDFGTLGSYNEQFF
v_gene: TRBV20-1; abundance: few; j_gene: TRBJ1-5; CDR3aa: CSAREGTVYSNQPQHF
v_gene: TRBV29-1; abundance: few; j_gene: TRBJ2-3; CDR3aa: CSVEPKDTQYF
v_gene: TRBV30; abundance: -; j_gene: TRBJ1-2; CDR3aa: CAWSVSNYGYTF
v_gene: TRBV5-1; abundance: -; j_gene: TRBJ2-3; CDR3aa: CASSFTDRSTDTQYF
v_gene: TRBV18; abundance: -; j_gene: TRBJ1-5; CDR3aa: CASSDARGGQPQHF
v_gene: TRBV20-1; abundance: -; j_gene: TRBJ2-1; CDR3aa: CSARVGGPYNEQFF
v_gene: TRBV6-2/TRBV6-3; abundance: -; j_gene: TRBJ1-6; CDR3aa: CASSYQSQATYSPLHF
v_gene: TRBV24-1; abundance: few; j_gene: TRBJ2-5; CDR3aa: CATSEGQAPYQETQYF
v_gene: TRBV20-1; abundance: -; j_gene: TRBJ2-1; CDR3aa: CSARFLAGGYNEQFF